Listed here is a single T cell receptor beta chain. The length of the CDR3 is 15 residues. The data were taken from a study of monozygotic twins with inflammatory bowel disease. Reanalyzing the 5' RACE reads, TCRdb keeps one entry per CDR3 protein, without DNA. Its table lists approximately 400,000 distinct CDR3 sequences. What was sequenced was blood. The chain links TRBV12-3 or TRBV12-4 to TRBJ2-7; TCRdb's D call of TRBD2 is untestable without DNA. The clonotype was recovered from a human donor with ulcerative colitis or Crohn's disease, or a healthy co-twin of an affected twin (not recorded which). CDR3 region: CASRITSGGSFEQYF.